One and the same sample provided the 32 T cell receptor beta chains below, sequenced in a study of human T cells and chemical hapten exposure. TCRdb used MiXCR to reprocess the 5' RACE reads, holding one entry per CDR3 protein. The sample contains 130,000 or so distinct CDR3 sequences, roughly 4% of which appear only once. The authors' total RNA extraction used unfractionated whole blood. The origin of the receptors is a female donor in good health.

J is TRBJ1-5 and V is TRBV19; TRBD1 matches at 7 bases. This CDR3 comprises 15 residues. Germline values: CDR1 LNHDA, CDR2 SQIVND (reference sequence). After removal of 8 bases from V and 11 bases from J, the junction contained 18 bases not matched to a gene. As DNA, the CDR3 is TGTGCCAGTGGCGCCGGGACAGATCAATGGGTGGCCCAGCATTTT. Its protein is CASGAGTDQWVAQHF.

This clonotype was seen only a few times. The chain joins TRBV4-2 to TRBJ1-1, with a possible D match to TRBD1 (5 bases). V gave up 0 bases and J gave up 10 bases, with 9 bases separating them. Germline V gives CDR1 LGHNA, CDR2 YNFKEQ. This CDR3 spans 12 amino acids. This CDR3 reads CASSQDAGRAFF. As DNA, the CDR3 is TGTGCCAGCAGCCAAGATGCAGGGCGAGCTTTCTTT.

There are many counts of this clonotype. The V gene is TRBV21-1, the J gene TRBJ1-2. TRBV21-1 is noted as a pseudogene. This CDR3 region has 13 residues. CDR3 sequence (DNA): TGTGCCAGCAGCAAACTCAGTAACTATGGCTACACCTTC. As protein: CASSKLSNYGYTF.

This clonotype appeared many times. The gene calls are TRBV3-1 and TRBJ1-1; 7 nucleotides match TRBD1. CDR1 and CDR2 from the germline V gene are LGHDT and YNNKEL (reference sequence). The CDR3 runs 16 residues. Trimming cost V 4 bases and J 3 bases; bases outside gene matches: 11. The CDR3 nucleotides are TGTGCCAGCAGCCGACGACAGGGTCGGTTGTACACTGAAGCTTTCTTT. Translated: CASSRRQGRLYTEAFF.

This clonotype was seen ten or more times. The chain joins TRBV6-1 to TRBJ1-1; 9 nucleotides align to TRBD1. This CDR3 is 15 amino acids long. Germline trimming cut 5 bases from V and 1 base from J; bases unmatched to any gene: 5. In germline, CDR1 is MNHNS, CDR2 SASEGT. The CDR3 sequence: CASSRDREPNTEAFF. The CDR3 region has the DNA TGTGCCAGCAGTCGGGACAGGGAACCGAACACTGAAGCTTTCTTT.

On this clonotype: A much larger clone sits a single nucleotide away, making a read error possible. The chain combines TRBV5-6 with TRBJ2-5; tentative D call: TRBD2 (6 bases). CDR3 length equals 14 residues. CDR1 and CDR2 (germline): SGHDT, YYEEEE. The CDR3 nucleotides read TGTGCCAGCAGCTGGCGGGACTCAGAAGAGAGCCAGTACTTC. Translating gives CASSWRDSEESQYF.

Many counts were recorded for this clonotype. The chain carries TRBV5-1 and TRBJ2-7, with 8 nucleotides matching TRBD1. V dropped 4 bases and J dropped 3; count of bases not matched to a gene: 12. Germline loops: CDR1 SGHRS, CDR2 YFSETQ. The CDR3 is 16 residues long. CDR3 DNA sequence: TGCGCCAGCAGCCGAGATCCGGACGGACAGGGCTACGAGCAGTACTTC. Its translation is CASSRDPDGQGYEQYF.

This clonotype has ten or more counts. V gene TRBV9 combines with J gene TRBJ1-1, with unresolved D. The CDR3 is 11 residues long. Germline CDR1 is SGDLS and CDR2 is YYNGEE. Between the trimmed V and J ends, which lost 4 bases and 3 bases, there was a span of 4 bases. The CDR3 bases are TGTGCCAGCAGCCGTTACACTGAAGCTTTCTTT. It translates to CASSRYTEAFF.

Ten or more counts support this clonotype. The chain is built from TRBV20-1 and TRBJ2-1; 7 nucleotides match TRBD2. CDR1 is DFQATT, CDR2 SNEGSKA, per germline (reference sequence). V was clipped by 7 bases and J by 0 bases; unmatched bases: 9. The CDR3 totals 15 residues. The CDR3 coding sequence is TGCAGTGGATCGGGACTACCTAACTCCTACAATGAGCAGTTCTTC. Translating gives CSGSGLPNSYNEQFF.

This clonotype was detected ten times or more. The chain combines TRBV9 with TRBJ2-4; no definite D call. The CDR3 has 16 amino acids. Germline V lookup: CDR1 SGDLS, CDR2 YYNGEE. The V end was cut by 0 bases, the J end by 3 bases, with 13 bases between. The chain's CDR3 is CASSVGRWDDKNIQYF. The CDR3 region has the DNA TGTGCCAGCAGCGTAGGCCGCTGGGATGACAAAAACATTCAGTACTTC.

At least ten counts were recorded for this clonotype. The CDR3 coding sequence is TGTGCCAGCAGCCGACGGAGCGGGGGGAGTGCCACAGATACGCAGTATTTT. Translated, it gives CASSRRSGGSATDTQYF. The chain links TRBV7-2 to TRBJ2-3; 9 bases fit TRBD2. The CDR3 length is 17 residues. From germline, CDR1 is SGHTA and CDR2 FQGNSA. Unmatched junction bases numbered 11, after V lost 5 bases and J lost 2 bases.

This chain joins TRBV20-1 and TRBJ2-2; maybe TRBD2 (6 bases). Germline-derived CDR1 and CDR2 are DFQATT and SNEGSKA (reference sequence). V was shortened by 1 base and J by 8 bases, with 20 bases between the two germline ends. This CDR3 contains 16 residues. CDR3 coding DNA: TGCAGTGCTAGAGCGGGCCTAGCGCGTGCGGGGGGGGAGCTGTTTTTT. Its protein is CSARAGLARAGGELFF.

At least ten counts were recorded for this clonotype. The J gene is TRBJ2-3, the V gene TRBV12-3 or TRBV12-4; TRBD2 matches at 7 bases. V trimming: 8 bases; J trimming: 4 bases; junction bases outside the gene matches: 21. The CDR3 length is 18 residues. The CDR3 DNA is TGTGCCAGCGTATTTGCCGAGGAGCGGGGAGGGCACGCAGATACGCAGTATTTT. Protein product: CASVFAEERGGHADTQYF.

A few counts support this clonotype. The chain uses TRBV12-5 and TRBJ1-4; 7 bases align to TRBD1. CDR1 LGHNT and CDR2 FRNRAP come from the germline V gene. The V gene end was trimmed by 0 bases and the J gene end by 12 bases; junction bases not matched to a gene: 13. The CDR3 has 16 amino acids. The CDR3 loop is CASGLVGQRFNVELFF. For the CDR3, the DNA is TGTGCTAGTGGTTTGGTGGGACAGAGGTTCAATGTGGAACTGTTTTTT.

This clonotype was detected many times. The rearrangement links TRBV5-5 to TRBJ2-3; tentative D call: TRBD1 (6 bases). The V and J ends lost 4 bases and 2 bases respectively, with 8 bases between them. CDR1 and CDR2 (germline): SGHKS, YYEKEE (reference sequence). This CDR3 has 13 amino acids. This chain's CDR3 is CASSPGHTDTQYF. The CDR3 DNA reads TGTGCCAGCAGCCCGGGACACACAGATACGCAGTATTTT.

In this sample, this clonotype turned up many times. The genes are TRBV28 and TRBJ1-1, with TRBD1 matching 8 bases. Germline trimming cut 1 base from V and 1 base from J; bases unmatched to any gene: 5. CDR1 is MDHEN and CDR2 is SYDVKM in the germline V gene. The length of the CDR3 is 16 residues. In DNA, the CDR3 is TGTGCCAGCAGTTTATTCAGGGGGCGTGGGAACACTGAAGCTTTCTTT. It yields the protein CASSLFRGRGNTEAFF.

The sample holds many counts of this clonotype. The rearrangement uses TRBV7-2 and TRBJ2-6; D gene uncertain. Germline V lookup: CDR1 SGHTA, CDR2 FQGNSA. This CDR3 has 14 residues. The V end lost 1 base, the J end lost 1 base, and 2 bases lay between the germline ends. In nucleotides, the CDR3 is TGTGCCAGCAGCTTAGATTCTGGGGCCAACGTCCTGACTTTC. It yields the protein CASSLDSGANVLTF.

V is TRBV18 and J is TRBJ2-7, with D possibly being TRBD2 (6 bases). V lost 6 bases, J lost 6 bases, and 21 bases lay in between. CDR1 and CDR2 (germline): KGHSH, LQKENI. This CDR3 has 15 residues. The CDR3 spells CASSQLGGRASEQYF. The CDR3 coding sequence is TGTGCCAGCTCGCAACTGGGGGGACGCGCCTCCGAGCAGTACTTC.

In this sample, this clonotype turned up many times. The V gene is TRBV5-1, the J gene TRBJ1-1; tentative D call: TRBD1 (6 bases). The germline V gene encodes CDR1 SGHRS and CDR2 YFSETQ. Trimming shortened V by 3 bases and J by 3 bases, and 24 bases separated the two germline ends. The CDR3 is made up of 18 amino acids. CDR3 bases: TGCGCCAGCAGCTCGGACCACCGGTCCACGGGGACATACACTGAAGCTTTCTTT. Translation gives CASSSDHRSTGTYTEAFF.

This clonotype was seen a few times. The rearrangement uses TRBV12-3 or TRBV12-4 and TRBJ1-1; D not resolved. This CDR3 has 12 residues. V gave up 7 bases and J gave up 2 bases, with 8 bases separating them. The CDR3 DNA follows: TGTGCCAGCATCCGTCAAAACACTGAAGCTTTCTTT. This encodes CASIRQNTEAFF.

This clonotype was seen ten or more times. The chain has TRBV6-6 and TRBJ2-7; TRBD1 aligns across 7 bases. The J segment lost 3 bases and the V segment lost 6 bases, leaving 8 bases of the junction unmatched. CDR1 is MNHNY, CDR2 SVGAGI, per germline (reference sequence). CDR3 length equals 14 residues. CDR3 amino acids: CASRPRQGIYEQYF. CDR3 nucleotides: TGTGCCAGCAGGCCCAGACAGGGAATCTACGAGCAGTACTTC.

This clonotype was detected ten times or more. The rearrangement uses TRBV9 and TRBJ1-5, with 8 positions matching TRBD1. The CDR3 has 14 residues. With V trimmed by 4 bases and J by 5 bases, 5 bases remained unmatched. Germline V lookup: CDR1 SGDLS, CDR2 YYNGEE. The CDR3 coding sequence is TGTGCCAGCAGCCCCGGACAGGGCCATCAGCCCCAGCATTTT. It codes for CASSPGQGHQPQHF.

J is TRBJ1-4 and V is TRBV29-1; 8 bases line up with TRBD1. CDR1 and CDR2 from the germline V gene are SQVTM and ANQGSEA. The CDR3 has 13 amino acids. J gave up 10 bases and V 7 bases, and 11 bases lay outside the gene matches. The CDR3 DNA reads as TGCAGCGGAAGAGGACAGGGTCACGTAAAACTGTTTTTT. Translating gives CSGRGQGHVKLFF.

This clonotype was found many times. The V and J genes are TRBV20-1 and TRBJ1-6, with D perhaps TRBD1 (5 bases). Trimming left V 7 bases short and J 7 bases short, with 20 bases between. Germline CDR1 and CDR2: DFQATT and SNEGSKA (reference sequence). CDR3 size: 15 residues. Here the CDR3 DNA reads TGCAGTGTGGACAAGGCACCGACAATCAATTCACCCCTCCACTTT. Translation: CSVDKAPTINSPLHF.

In this sample, this clonotype turned up many times. The V and J genes are TRBV10-3 and TRBJ2-7, with D perhaps TRBD1 (5 bases). The CDR3 is made up of 13 amino acids. The germline V gene encodes CDR1 ENHRY and CDR2 SYGVKD. V shed 4 bases and J shed 3 bases, with 10 bases lying between them. In DNA, the CDR3 is TGTGCCATCAGTGGAGGCAGGGTCTACGAGCAGTACTTC. Translated: CAISGGRVYEQYF.

This clonotype was recorded at least ten times. The chain uses TRBV14 and TRBJ2-3; D unclear. Trimming stripped 1 base from V and 0 bases from J, with 8 bases between. The V gene's germline CDR1 is SGHDN and CDR2 FVKESK. This CDR3 has 15 amino acids. CDR3 coding DNA: TGTGCCAGCAGCCAAGTTGGTACGAGCACAGATACGCAGTATTTT. This encodes CASSQVGTSTDTQYF.

This clonotype was found many times. The chain has TRBV7-9 and TRBJ1-6; tentative D call: TRBD1 (5 bases). Trimming left V 5 bases short and J 10 bases short, with 15 bases between. This CDR3 has 14 amino acids. Germline loops: CDR1 SEHNR, CDR2 FQNEAQ (reference sequence). CDR3 sequence: CASSPGTSGSPLHF. Written as DNA, the CDR3 is TGTGCCAGCAGCCCCGGGACGAGCGGATCACCCCTCCACTTT.

This clonotype was recorded at least ten times. The V call is TRBV6-2 or TRBV6-3, the J call TRBJ2-1; no reliable D call. Trimming cost V 7 bases and J 2 bases, with 15 bases left between them. The CDR3 is 15 residues long. The V gene's germline CDR1 is MNHEY and CDR2 SVGEGT. In DNA form, the CDR3 reads TGTGCCAGCATGATGGGCCCACAGACCTACAATGAGCAGTTCTTC. Its protein is CASMMGPQTYNEQFF.

The rearrangement links TRBV10-3 to TRBJ2-1, with D possibly called TRBD1 or TRBD2 (6 bases each). Trimming removed 0 bases from V and 12 bases from J, with 15 bases in between. CDR1 ENHRY and CDR2 SYGVKD come from the germline V gene. The CDR3 contains 14 residues. This chain's CDR3 is CAISESDTRGAQFF. In nucleotides, the CDR3 is TGTGCCATCAGTGAGTCGGACACAAGGGGGGCGCAGTTCTTC.

This clonotype has a count of ten or more. The chain uses TRBV30 and TRBJ1-1; D ambiguous. Germline V lookup: CDR1 GTSNPN, CDR2 SVGIG (reference sequence). The CDR3 loop spans 13 amino acids. CDR3 in DNA: TGTGCTCTAACTAACGGCATGAACACTGAAGCTTTCTTT. Its translation is CALTNGMNTEAFF. The whole variable domain, remainder taken from reference TRBV30 and TRBJ1-1, is SQTIHQWPATLVQPVGSPLSLECTVEGTSNPNLYWYRQAAGRGLQLLFYSVGIGQISSEVPQNLSASRPQDRQFILSSKKLLLSDSGFYLCALTNGMNTEAFFGQGTRLTVV.

This clonotype was seen at least ten times. This rearrangement joins TRBV4-2 to TRBJ2-3; 8 bases are a match to TRBD2. Per germline, CDR1 LGHNA and CDR2 YNFKEQ. The junction had 10 bases not matched to a gene; V was cut back by 3 bases and J by 11 bases. The CDR3 runs 14 residues. The CDR3 DNA reads as TGTGCCAGCAGCCAGGGGACTAGTTCGAGGCAGCAGTATTTT. This sequence encodes CASSQGTSSRQQYF.

This clonotype was seen repeatedly, ten times or more. The V and J genes are TRBV7-2 and TRBJ1-4; D call uncertain. V lost 3 bases to trimming and J lost 6 bases, with 14 bases between them. This CDR3 region has 15 residues. Germline CDR1 and CDR2: SGHTA and FQGNSA. This CDR3 reads CASSFGGSEHEKLFF. The CDR3 nucleotides read TGTGCCAGCAGCTTTGGTGGCAGCGAACATGAAAAACTGTTTTTT.